The clone carrying this TCR beta chain was detected only once. TCRdb keeps only in-frame clones here, not all; method: immunoSEQ multiplex PCR. The table shows hundreds of thousands of clones, with around nine tenths occurring only once. The CDR3 runs to 15 residues. In germline, CDR1 is KGHSH, CDR2 LQKENI. V was pared by 3 bases and J by 4 bases, with 5 bases of the junction left unmatched. The data derive from a study of blood T cell repertoires in COVID-19. Background on the study: Whether acute or convalescent, the COVID-19 samples came from the United States, Italy and Spain.

The source material was peripheral blood. The TCR comes from a man in his forties with acute or convalescent COVID-19. The genes are TRBV18 and TRBJ1-1; 10 bases are shared with TRBD1. Here the CDR3 DNA reads TGTGCCAGCTCACCCCGGACAGGGGGGAGCACTGAAGCTTTCTTT. Translated: CASSPRTGGSTEAFF.